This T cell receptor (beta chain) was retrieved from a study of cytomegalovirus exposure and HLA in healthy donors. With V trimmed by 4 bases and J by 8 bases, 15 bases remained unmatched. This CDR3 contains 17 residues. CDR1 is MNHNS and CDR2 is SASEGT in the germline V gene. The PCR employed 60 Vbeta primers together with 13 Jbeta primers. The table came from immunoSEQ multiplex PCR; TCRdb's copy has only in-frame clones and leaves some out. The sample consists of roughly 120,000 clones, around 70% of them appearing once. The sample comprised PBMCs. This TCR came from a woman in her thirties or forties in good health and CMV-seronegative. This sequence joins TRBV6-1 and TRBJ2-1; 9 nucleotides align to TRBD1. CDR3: CASSGRHPGQGWDEQFF. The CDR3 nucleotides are TGTGCCAGCAGTGGAAGACATCCGGGACAGGGTTGGGATGAGCAGTTCTTC.